These 31 T cell receptor beta chains originate from one sample sequenced in a study of blood T cells in healthy people across ages. Primers used in a second PCR of roughly 6 to 11 cycles were a sample-barcoded 5' primer and a J-beta primer mix. One entry per CDR3 protein results from TCRdb running MiXCR on the 5' RACE reads. The sample lists around 900,000 distinct CDR3 sequences; roughly half were seen once. Specimen: blood. All receptors derive from a woman aged 60-70 years in good health.

The rearrangement uses TRBV18 and TRBJ1-6, with a possible D match to TRBD1 (6 bases). The CDR3 runs 16 residues. The V gene lost 1 base and the J gene lost 6 bases, with 13 bases spanning the gap. Looked up from germline, CDR1 is KGHSH and CDR2 is LQKENI. The DNA of the CDR3 is TGTGCCAGCTCACCACGGACCGGACAGATTAATTCACCCCTCCACTTT. As protein: CASSPRTGQINSPLHF.

The V and J genes are TRBV28 and TRBJ2-7, with 11 bases identical to TRBD1. The germline V gene encodes CDR1 MDHEN and CDR2 SYDVKM. The CDR3 contains 18 residues. J lost 4 bases, V lost 5 bases, and 16 bases had no gene match. The CDR3 region has the DNA TGTGCCAGCAGTGGACAGGGGGCGAAGGGGGACAAGATGTACGAGCAGTACTTC. Translation: CASSGQGAKGDKMYEQYF.

J is TRBJ2-1 and V is TRBV20-1; TRBD2 agrees at 12 bases. Germline CDR1 reads DFQATT; CDR2 reads SNEGSKA (reference sequence). This CDR3 contains 17 residues. J gave up 2 bases and V 5 bases, and 10 bases lay outside the gene matches. CDR3 DNA sequence: TGCAGTGCTTTACTAGCGGGAGGACATTACACCTACAATGAGCAGTTCTTC. Protein product: CSALLAGGHYTYNEQFF.

The sample holds a few counts of this clonotype. This chain connects TRBV18 to TRBJ1-2; D uncertain. Deletions cut 0 bases from V and 8 bases from J, with 16 bases between. Germline V gene lookup returns CDR1 KGHSH and CDR2 LQKENI. There are 15 residues in the CDR3. CDR3 nucleotides: TGTGCCAGCTCACCACCGGGGTCCCAGAGCAGGGGCTACACCTTC. This codes for CASSPPGSQSRGYTF.

This clonotype was detected only a few times. V and J are TRBV11-2 and TRBJ1-2; TRBD1 matches 7 bases. The CDR3 runs 16 residues. Germline V gene lookup returns CDR1 SGHAT and CDR2 FQNNGV. V lost 5 bases, J lost 0 bases, and 9 bases stayed unmatched. The CDR3 nucleotides read TGTGCCAGCAGCCGCTCTGGACAGGCCCCTAACTATGGCTACACCTTC. It specifies CASSRSGQAPNYGYTF.

This clonotype occurred once. The V gene is TRBV28, the J gene TRBJ2-2; no reliable D call. Trimming pared 7 bases from V and 6 bases from J, leaving 15 bases between. The germline gives CDR1 MDHEN, CDR2 SYDVKM. The length of the CDR3 is 14 residues. This chain's CDR3 is CASNSDGESGELFF. The CDR3 DNA follows: TGTGCCAGCAATTCAGACGGCGAATCCGGGGAGCTGTTTTTT.

The rearrangement uses TRBV9 and TRBJ2-7; the match to TRBD2 covers 10 bases. Germline V gives CDR1 SGDLS, CDR2 YYNGEE. Trimming removed 4 bases from V and 3 bases from J; junction bases left unmatched: 7. The CDR3 is made up of 15 amino acids. The CDR3 reads CASSPELAGDYEQYF. The CDR3 coding sequence is TGTGCCAGCAGCCCAGAGCTAGCGGGAGACTACGAGCAGTACTTC. The full variable domain, its missing parts supplied by reference TRBV9 and TRBJ2-7, is DSGVTQTPKHLITATGQRVTLRCSPRSGDLSVYWYQQSLDQGLQFLIQYYNGEERAKGNILERFSAQQFPDLHSELNLSSLELGDSALYFCASSPELAGDYEQYFGPGTRLTVT.

This sequence joins TRBV25-1 and TRBJ2-5, with 9 bases fitting TRBD1. The CDR3 spans 15 residues. Trimming cost V 6 bases and J 7 bases; bases outside gene matches: 12. Per germline, CDR1 MGHDK and CDR2 SYGVNS. CDR3 DNA: TGTGCCAGCAGCTCAACCACCGGGACAGGGTGGACCCAGTACTTC. Protein sequence: CASSSTTGTGWTQYF. Full variable domain (rest looked up from reference TRBV25-1 and TRBJ2-5): EADIYQTPRYLVIGTGKKITLECSQTMGHDKMYWYQQDPGMELHLIHYSYGVNSTEKGDLSSESTVSRIRTEHFPLTLESARPSHTSQYLCASSSTTGTGWTQYFGPGTRLLVL.

This clonotype turned up a few times. The J gene is TRBJ1-6, the V gene TRBV6-5, with D possibly being TRBD1 (6 bases). CDR1 and CDR2 from the germline V gene are MNHEY and SVGAGI. The CDR3 is made up of 14 amino acids. Trimming removed 5 bases at V and 9 bases at J, with 14 bases between. Here the CDR3 DNA reads TGTGCCAGCAGTAGTAGGGGGTATTCTTCACCCCTCCACTTT. Translating gives CASSSRGYSSPLHF.

In this sample, this clonotype turned up once. The junction does not match germline at one end; this may be a read error. The chain uses TRBV20-1 and TRBJ2-5, with 7 bases lining up with TRBD1. There are 15 residues in the CDR3. Germline assignment: CDR1 DFQATT and CDR2 SNEGSKA (reference sequence). This CDR3 reads CSARRPGQRQETRYF. DNA for the CDR3: TGCAGTGCTAGAAGGCCGGGACAGAGGCAAGAGACCCGGTACTTC.

This clonotype has only a few counts. This chain uses TRBV12-3 or TRBV12-4 with TRBJ2-1, with a weak D call TRBD1 (5 bases). V dropped 5 bases and J dropped 10 bases, with 18 bases sitting between them. CDR3 size: 14 residues. The CDR3 DNA follows: TGTGCCAGCAGTCCCCAAGTAGGGGTCTACGAGCAGTTCTTC. Protein product: CASSPQVGVYEQFF.

The V gene is TRBV10-3, the J gene TRBJ2-7; no definite D call. The DNA matches TRBJ2-5 better at its end, which makes the J call doubtful. Germline assignment: CDR1 ENHRY and CDR2 SYGVKD. The CDR3 runs to 16 residues. This CDR3 reads CAISESFVWETETQYF. In DNA, the CDR3 is TGTGCCATCAGTGAGTCTTTTGTTTGGGAAACCGAGACCCAGTACTTC.

The chain is built from TRBV7-9 and TRBJ1-1; no clear D gene. There are 15 residues in the CDR3. Trimming stripped 4 bases from V and 0 bases from J, with 12 bases between. Germline CDR1 SEHNR, CDR2 FQNEAQ (reference sequence). For the CDR3, the DNA is TGTGCCAGCAGCTCCCCTCGGTCCTTGAACACTGAAGCTTTCTTT. Residues: CASSSPRSLNTEAFF.

The chain links TRBV28 to TRBJ1-1; D not resolved. V lost 3 bases to trimming and J lost 5 bases, with 7 bases between them. The CDR3 extends over 12 amino acids. CDR1 is MDHEN, CDR2 SYDVKM, per germline. The CDR3 loop reads CASSLLRTEAFF. The CDR3 nucleotides read TGTGCCAGCAGTTTGTTGCGAACTGAAGCTTTCTTT.

The chain couples TRBV5-1 to TRBJ2-3; no firm D call. V was trimmed by 0 bases and J by 7 bases, leaving 12 bases between them. CDR1 is SGHRS and CDR2 is YFSETQ in the germline V gene. This CDR3 is 14 amino acids long. CDR3 protein: CASSLDGRGNTQYF. The CDR3 region has the DNA TGCGCCAGCAGCTTGGATGGGCGTGGAAATACGCAGTATTTT. Combining the CDR3 with reference TRBV5-1 and TRBJ2-3 gives the whole variable domain KAGVTQTPRYLIKTRGQQVTLSCSPISGHRSVSWYQQTPGQGLQFLFEYFSETQRNKGNFPGRFSGRQFSNSRSEMNVSTLELGDSALYLCASSLDGRGNTQYFGPGTRLTVL.

This clonotype was recorded a few times. The V gene is TRBV4-3, the J gene TRBJ2-3; tentatively, D is TRBD2 (7 bases). The V end was cut by 6 bases, the J end by 9 bases, with 16 bases between. CDR1 is LGHNA, CDR2 YSLEER, per germline. The CDR3 loop spans 13 amino acids. DNA for the CDR3: TGCGCCAGCAGACCGGGGGGCGCCTCGACGCAGTATTTT. This codes for CASRPGGASTQYF.

This clonotype was counted many times. This rearrangement joins TRBV6-5 to TRBJ2-1; 12 bases map to TRBD2. J lost 5 bases, V lost 6 bases, and 5 bases had no gene match. The germline gives CDR1 MNHEY, CDR2 SVGAGI. The CDR3 extends over 15 amino acids. CDR3 residues: CASSPSGRGDNEQFF. For the CDR3, the DNA is TGTGCCAGCAGCCCTAGCGGGAGGGGAGACAATGAGCAGTTCTTC.

V gene TRBV3-1 combines with J gene TRBJ2-4; the D is unclear. Germline CDR1 reads LGHDT; CDR2 reads YNNKEL (reference sequence). The CDR3 covers 17 residues. With 0 bases removed from V and 1 base from J, the gap between germline ends came to 13 bases. The CDR3 loop reads CASSQDTAVRAKNIQYF. The CDR3, as DNA: TGTGCCAGCAGCCAAGATACTGCAGTGCGGGCCAAAAACATTCAGTACTTC.

CDR3 sequence reads: CSASRGPGGGGKIQYF. For the CDR3, the DNA is TGCAGTGCTAGTCGGGGTCCAGGTGGGGGGGGGAAGATCCAGTACTTC. V and J are TRBV20-1 and TRBJ2-5, with 7 positions matching TRBD2. The germline gives CDR1 DFQATT, CDR2 SNEGSKA (reference sequence). Losses at the gene ends were 3 bases for V and 10 bases for J; bases not matched to a gene: 20. The CDR3 is 16 amino acids.

This clonotype has at least ten counts. V is TRBV28 and J is TRBJ2-7; weak D call: TRBD1 (6 bases). The germline V gene encodes CDR1 MDHEN and CDR2 SYDVKM. This CDR3 region has 15 residues. V dropped 6 bases and J dropped 0 bases, with 15 bases sitting between them. Here the CDR3 reads CASRTGTSSSYEQYF. DNA for the CDR3: TGTGCCAGCAGAACCGGGACATCCAGCTCCTACGAGCAGTACTTC.

The CDR3 nucleotides are TGTGCCAGCAGCTTAGCACCCACTGAAGCTTTCTTT. Protein: CASSLAPTEAFF. The chain employs TRBV7-9 and TRBJ1-1; D not resolved. Germline CDR1 SEHNR, CDR2 FQNEAQ (reference sequence). The CDR3 has 12 residues. Trimming cost V 0 bases and J 4 bases, with 3 bases left between them.

There are a few counts of this clonotype. The chain carries TRBV20-1 and TRBJ2-5; possible D gene TRBD2, 6 bases. The tail of the sequence fits TRBJ2-7 better, so the J call may be wrong. Germline lookup yields CDR1 DFQATT and CDR2 SNEGSKA (reference sequence). The CDR3 runs to 15 residues. The CDR3 loop is CSARDPPSDSYEQYF. The CDR3, as DNA: TGCAGTGCTAGAGATCCCCCTAGCGACTCCTACGAGCAGTACTTC.

The J gene is TRBJ2-5, the V gene TRBV30; D remains ambiguous. The end of the DNA is better explained by TRBJ2-7, so the J call may be wrong. The V gene's germline CDR1 is GTSNPN and CDR2 SVGIG (reference sequence). This CDR3 has 11 amino acids. CDR3 DNA: TGTGCCCAAGGATGGGCCTACGAGCAGTACTTC. This sequence encodes CAQGWAYEQYF.

There are a few counts of this clonotype. The rearrangement joins TRBV7-9 to TRBJ1-2; 7 bases align to TRBD1. CDR3 size: 14 residues. Germline assignment: CDR1 SEHNR and CDR2 FQNEAQ (reference sequence). V lost 4 bases and J lost 6; bases outside the gene matches: 8. This CDR3 reads CASSSRDRTHGYTF. In DNA, the CDR3 is TGTGCCAGCAGCTCCCGGGACAGAACACATGGCTACACCTTC.

The gene calls are TRBV4-2 and TRBJ1-5; tentatively, D is TRBD1 (5 bases). Trimming removed 0 bases at V and 3 bases at J, with 21 bases between. CDR1 is LGHNA, CDR2 YNFKEQ, per germline. The CDR3 extends over 19 amino acids. The CDR3 reads CASSQDSFRRDDINQPQHF. The CDR3 DNA reads TGTGCCAGCAGCCAAGATAGTTTTCGCAGGGATGACATCAATCAGCCCCAGCATTTT.

CDR3 DNA: TGTGCCATCAGTGGGGGGAGCACAGATACGCAGTATTTT. Amino acid sequence: CAISGGSTDTQYF. The chain joins TRBV10-3 to TRBJ2-3; D tentatively fits TRBD1 or TRBD2 (5 bases each). Trimming took 4 bases from V and 0 from J, leaving 5 bases between them. The V gene's germline CDR1 is ENHRY and CDR2 SYGVKD. This CDR3 has 13 amino acids.

V usage is TRBV6-2 or TRBV6-3 and J usage is TRBJ2-1; D remains unclear. Germline V gene lookup returns CDR1 MNHEY and CDR2 SVGEGT. With 4 bases removed from V and 4 bases from J, the gap between germline ends came to 8 bases. The length of the CDR3 is 13 residues. The CDR3: CASSFVGYNEQFF. In nucleotides, the CDR3 is TGTGCCAGCAGTTTCGTGGGATACAATGAGCAGTTCTTC.

The chain has TRBV20-1 and TRBJ2-5; 15 bases agree with TRBD2. This CDR3 has 15 amino acids. Germline V gene sequence: CDR1 DFQATT, CDR2 SNEGSKA (reference sequence). Trimming removed 5 bases from V and 5 bases from J; junction bases left unmatched: 6. The CDR3 region is CSALGLAGGGETQYF. CDR3 in DNA: TGCAGTGCTCTGGGACTAGCGGGAGGTGGCGAGACCCAGTACTTC.

This clonotype appeared a few times. The genes are TRBV28 and TRBJ2-7, with D possibly TRBD1 on 6 matching bases. Per the germline V gene, CDR1 is MDHEN and CDR2 is SYDVKM. The CDR3 is 12 amino acids. The V end lost 8 bases, the J end lost 0 bases, and 8 bases lay between the germline ends. CDR3 in DNA: TGTGCCAGCCGGGACAACTCCTACGAGCAGTACTTC. Amino acids: CASRDNSYEQYF. The full variable domain, completed using reference TRBV28 and TRBJ2-7, is DVKVTQSSRYLVKRTGEKVFLECVQDMDHENMFWYRQDPGLGLRLIYFSYDVKMKEKGDIPEGYSVSREKKERFSLILESASTNQTSMYLCASRDNSYEQYFGPGTRLTVT.

V is TRBV6-2 or TRBV6-3 and J is TRBJ2-7, with D unclear. Germline V CDR1 and CDR2: MNHEY, SVGEGT. V was cut by 7 bases and J by 4 bases, with 11 bases left in between. This CDR3 has 12 residues. The CDR3 bases are TGTGCCAGCATGTCACATGAGTACGAGCAGTACTTC. This translates into CASMSHEYEQYF.

The chain joins TRBV20-1 to TRBJ1-5; tentatively, D is TRBD1 (5 bases). Trimming removed 0 bases at V and 4 bases at J, with 16 bases between. The germline CDR1 and CDR2 sequences are DFQATT and SNEGSKA (reference sequence). The CDR3 consists of 16 residues. The CDR3 coding sequence is TGCAGTGCTAGAGATCCCCAGGGTTTGGGGAATCAGCCCCAGCATTTT. Translation: CSARDPQGLGNQPQHF.